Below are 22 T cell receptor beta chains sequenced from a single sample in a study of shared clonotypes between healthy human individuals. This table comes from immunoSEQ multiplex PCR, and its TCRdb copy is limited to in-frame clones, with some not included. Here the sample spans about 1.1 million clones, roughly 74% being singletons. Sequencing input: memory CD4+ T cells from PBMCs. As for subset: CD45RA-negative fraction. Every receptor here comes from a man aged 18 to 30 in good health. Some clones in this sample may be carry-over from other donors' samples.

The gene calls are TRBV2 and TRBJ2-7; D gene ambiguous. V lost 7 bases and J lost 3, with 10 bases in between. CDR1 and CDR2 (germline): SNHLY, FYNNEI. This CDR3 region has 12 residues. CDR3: CASTWLNYEQYF. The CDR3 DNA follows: TGTGCCAGCACGTGGCTGAACTACGAGCAGTACTTC.

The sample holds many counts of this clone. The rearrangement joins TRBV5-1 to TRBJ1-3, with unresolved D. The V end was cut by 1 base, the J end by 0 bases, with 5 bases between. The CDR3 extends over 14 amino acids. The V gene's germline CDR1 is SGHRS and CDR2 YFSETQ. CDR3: CASSLRPSGNTIYF. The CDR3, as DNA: TGCGCCAGCAGCTTGAGACCCTCTGGAAACACCATATATTTT. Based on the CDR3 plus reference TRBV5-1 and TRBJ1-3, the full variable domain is KAGVTQTPRYLIKTRGQQVTLSCSPISGHRSVSWYQQTPGQGLQFLFEYFSETQRNKGNFPGRFSGRQFSNSRSEMNVSTLELGDSALYLCASSLRPSGNTIYFGEGSWLTVV.

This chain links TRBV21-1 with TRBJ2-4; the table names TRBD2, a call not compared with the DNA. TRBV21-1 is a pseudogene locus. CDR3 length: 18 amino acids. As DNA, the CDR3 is TGTGCCAGCAGCAAGAGTTGCGGCAGACCAGAAACCAAAAACATTCAGTACTTC. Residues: CASSKSCGRPETKNIQYF.

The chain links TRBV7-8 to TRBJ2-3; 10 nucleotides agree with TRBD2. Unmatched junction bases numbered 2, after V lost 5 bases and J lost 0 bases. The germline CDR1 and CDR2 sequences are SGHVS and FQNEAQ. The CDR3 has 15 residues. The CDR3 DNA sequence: TGTGCCAGCAGCCGAGCGGGAGGGAGCACAGATACGCAGTATTTT. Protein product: CASSRAGGSTDTQYF. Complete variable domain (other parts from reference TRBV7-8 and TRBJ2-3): GAGVSQSPRYKVAKRGQDVALRCDPISGHVSLFWYQQALGQGPEFLTYFQNEAQLDKSGLPSDRFFAERPEGSVSTLKIQRTQQEDSAVYLCASSRAGGSTDTQYFGPGTRLTVL.

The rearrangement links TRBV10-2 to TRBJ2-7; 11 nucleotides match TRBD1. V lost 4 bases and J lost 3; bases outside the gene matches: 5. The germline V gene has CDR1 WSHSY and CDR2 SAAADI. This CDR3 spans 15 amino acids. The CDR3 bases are TGCGCCAGCAGTGGGACAGGGGGCGCCCTCTACGAGCAGTACTTC. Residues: CASSGTGGALYEQYF.

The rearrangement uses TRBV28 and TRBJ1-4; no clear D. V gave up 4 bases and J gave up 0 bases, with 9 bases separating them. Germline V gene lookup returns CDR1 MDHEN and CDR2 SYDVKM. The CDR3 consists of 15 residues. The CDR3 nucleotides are TGTGCCAGCAGTTCCCTTGGAGCAACTAATGAAAAACTGTTTTTT. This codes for CASSSLGATNEKLFF.

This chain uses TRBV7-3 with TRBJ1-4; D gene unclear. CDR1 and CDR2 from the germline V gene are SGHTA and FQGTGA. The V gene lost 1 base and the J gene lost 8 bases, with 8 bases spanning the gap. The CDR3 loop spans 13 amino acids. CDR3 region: CASSLRPGEKLFF. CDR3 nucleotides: TGTGCCAGCAGCTTAAGGCCGGGAGAAAAACTGTTTTTT.

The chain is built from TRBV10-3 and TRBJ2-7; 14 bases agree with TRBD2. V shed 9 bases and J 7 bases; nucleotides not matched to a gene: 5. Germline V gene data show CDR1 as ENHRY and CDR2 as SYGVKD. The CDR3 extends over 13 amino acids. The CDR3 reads CAIGLAGGEEQYF. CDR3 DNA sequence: TGTGCCATTGGACTAGCGGGGGGCGAGGAGCAGTACTTC.

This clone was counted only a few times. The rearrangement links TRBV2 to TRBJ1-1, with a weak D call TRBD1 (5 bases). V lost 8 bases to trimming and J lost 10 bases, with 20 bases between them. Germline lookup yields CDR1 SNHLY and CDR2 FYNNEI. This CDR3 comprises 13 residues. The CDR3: CASVGERAGRAFF. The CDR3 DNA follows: TGTGCCAGCGTTGGGGAGCGCGCAGGGAGAGCTTTCTTT.

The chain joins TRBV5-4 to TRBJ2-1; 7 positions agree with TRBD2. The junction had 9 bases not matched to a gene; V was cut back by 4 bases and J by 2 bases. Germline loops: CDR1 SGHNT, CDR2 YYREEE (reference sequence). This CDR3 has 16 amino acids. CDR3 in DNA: TGTGCCAGCAGCCTGCCTCCTAGCGGAGCCTACAATGAGCAGTTCTTC. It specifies CASSLPPSGAYNEQFF.

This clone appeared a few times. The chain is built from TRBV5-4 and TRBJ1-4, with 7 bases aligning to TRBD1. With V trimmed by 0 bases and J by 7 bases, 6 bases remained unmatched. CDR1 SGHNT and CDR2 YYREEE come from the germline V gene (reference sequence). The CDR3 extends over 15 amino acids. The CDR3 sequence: CASSLGQGSSEKLFF. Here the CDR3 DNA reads TGTGCCAGCAGCTTGGGACAGGGAAGTAGTGAAAAACTGTTTTTT.

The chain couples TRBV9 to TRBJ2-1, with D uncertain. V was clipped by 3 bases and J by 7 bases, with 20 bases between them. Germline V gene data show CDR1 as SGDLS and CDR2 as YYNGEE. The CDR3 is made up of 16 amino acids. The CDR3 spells CASSGYMSLLGNEQFF. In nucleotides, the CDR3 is TGTGCCAGCAGCGGATACATGAGCCTTCTGGGGAATGAGCAGTTCTTC.

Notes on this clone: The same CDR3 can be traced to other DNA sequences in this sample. CDR3 nucleotides: TGTGCCAGCAGCTTAGGCCCGCAAGAGACCCAGTACTTC. Translating it yields CASSLGPQETQYF. The J gene is TRBJ2-5, the V gene TRBV11-3; no clear D gene. Trimming took off 1 base at V and 2 bases at J, with 5 bases between the two ends. Germline CDR1 reads SGHNT; CDR2 reads YENEEA. The CDR3 length is 13 residues.

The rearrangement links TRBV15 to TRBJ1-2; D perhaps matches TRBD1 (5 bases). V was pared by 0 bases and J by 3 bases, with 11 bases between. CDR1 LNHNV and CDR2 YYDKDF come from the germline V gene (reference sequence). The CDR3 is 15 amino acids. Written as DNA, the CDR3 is TGTGCCACCAGCAGAGAACCCGGGACGGACTATGGCTACACCTTC. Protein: CATSREPGTDYGYTF.

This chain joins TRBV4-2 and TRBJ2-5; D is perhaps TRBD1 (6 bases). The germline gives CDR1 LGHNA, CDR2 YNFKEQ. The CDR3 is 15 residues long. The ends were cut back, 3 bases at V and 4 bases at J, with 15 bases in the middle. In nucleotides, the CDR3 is TGTGCCAGCAGCCATAGGGGGACGCTCGGAGAGACCCAGTACTTC. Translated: CASSHRGTLGETQYF.

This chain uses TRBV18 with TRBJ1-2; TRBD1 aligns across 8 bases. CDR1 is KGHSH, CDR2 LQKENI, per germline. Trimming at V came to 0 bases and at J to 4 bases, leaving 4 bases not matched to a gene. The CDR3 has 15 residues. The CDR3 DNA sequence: TGTGCCAGCTCACCACCGACAGGGGAGGGCTATGGCTACACCTTC. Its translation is CASSPPTGEGYGYTF.

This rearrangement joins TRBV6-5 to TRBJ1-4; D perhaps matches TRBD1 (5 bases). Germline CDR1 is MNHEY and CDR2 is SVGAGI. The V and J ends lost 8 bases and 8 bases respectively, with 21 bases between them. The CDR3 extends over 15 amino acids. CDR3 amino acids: CASGDPRRGYEKLFF. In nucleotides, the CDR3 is TGTGCCAGCGGGGATCCCAGGAGGGGTTACGAAAAACTGTTTTTT.

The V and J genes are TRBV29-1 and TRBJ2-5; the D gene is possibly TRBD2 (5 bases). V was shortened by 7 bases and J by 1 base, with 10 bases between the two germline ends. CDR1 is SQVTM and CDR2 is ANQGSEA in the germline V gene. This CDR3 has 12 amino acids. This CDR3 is CSGRAGQETQYF. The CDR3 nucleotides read TGCAGCGGACGGGCGGGCCAAGAGACCCAGTACTTC.

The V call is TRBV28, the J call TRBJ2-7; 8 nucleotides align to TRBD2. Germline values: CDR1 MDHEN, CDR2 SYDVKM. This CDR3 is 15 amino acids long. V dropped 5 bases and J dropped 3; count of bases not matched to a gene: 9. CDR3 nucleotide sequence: TGTGCCAGCAGTCCGGGAGGGGGAACCCACTACGAGCAGTACTTC. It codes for CASSPGGGTHYEQYF.

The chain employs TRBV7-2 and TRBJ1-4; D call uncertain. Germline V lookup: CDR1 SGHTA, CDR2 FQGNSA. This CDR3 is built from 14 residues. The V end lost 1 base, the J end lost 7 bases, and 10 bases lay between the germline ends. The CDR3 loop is CASSLVGSGEKLFF. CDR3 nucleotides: TGTGCCAGCAGCTTAGTTGGGTCGGGTGAAAAACTGTTTTTT.

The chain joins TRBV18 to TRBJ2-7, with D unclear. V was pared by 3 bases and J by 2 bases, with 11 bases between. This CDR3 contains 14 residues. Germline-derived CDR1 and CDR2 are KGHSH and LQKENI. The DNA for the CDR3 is TGTGCCAGCTCACCGGTTGGCCAGGCCTACGAGCAGTACTTC. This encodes CASSPVGQAYEQYF.

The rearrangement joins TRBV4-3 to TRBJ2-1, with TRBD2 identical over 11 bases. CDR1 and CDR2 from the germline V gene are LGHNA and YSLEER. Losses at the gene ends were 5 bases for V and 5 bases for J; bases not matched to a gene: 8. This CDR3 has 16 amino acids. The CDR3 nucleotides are TGCGCCAGCAGCGAAGTAGCGGGAGGGCTGCACAATGAGCAGTTCTTC. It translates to CASSEVAGGLHNEQFF.